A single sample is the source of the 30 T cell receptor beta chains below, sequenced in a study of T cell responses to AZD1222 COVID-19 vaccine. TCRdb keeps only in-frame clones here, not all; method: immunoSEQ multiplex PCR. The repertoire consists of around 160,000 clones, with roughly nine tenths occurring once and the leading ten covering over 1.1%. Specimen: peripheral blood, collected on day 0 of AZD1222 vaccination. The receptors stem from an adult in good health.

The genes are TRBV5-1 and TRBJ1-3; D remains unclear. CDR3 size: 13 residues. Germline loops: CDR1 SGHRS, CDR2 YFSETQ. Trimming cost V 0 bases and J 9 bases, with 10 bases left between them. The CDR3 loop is CASSLDLVGTIYF. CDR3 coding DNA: TGCGCCAGCAGCTTGGACCTGGTAGGCACCATATATTTT.

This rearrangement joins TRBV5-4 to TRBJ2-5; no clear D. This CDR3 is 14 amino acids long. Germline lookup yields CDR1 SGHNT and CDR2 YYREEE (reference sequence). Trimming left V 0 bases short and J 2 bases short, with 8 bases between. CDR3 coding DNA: TGTGCCAGCAGCTTGGGCTTGGGACAAGAGACCCAGTACTTC. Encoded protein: CASSLGLGQETQYF.

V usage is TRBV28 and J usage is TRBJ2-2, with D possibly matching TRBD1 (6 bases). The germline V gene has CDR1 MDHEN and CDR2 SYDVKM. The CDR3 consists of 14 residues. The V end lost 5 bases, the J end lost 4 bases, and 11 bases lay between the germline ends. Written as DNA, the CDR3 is TGTGCCAGCAGTATCAGGACAGTCACCGGGGAGCTGTTTTTT. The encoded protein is CASSIRTVTGELFF.

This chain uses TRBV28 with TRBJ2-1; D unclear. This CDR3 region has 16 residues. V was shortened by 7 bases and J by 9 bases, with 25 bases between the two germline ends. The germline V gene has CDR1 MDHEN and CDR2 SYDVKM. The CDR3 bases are TGTGCCAGCACCGCCGGTGGTGGGGTAATCATTGGTGAGCAGTTCTTC. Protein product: CASTAGGGVIIGEQFF.

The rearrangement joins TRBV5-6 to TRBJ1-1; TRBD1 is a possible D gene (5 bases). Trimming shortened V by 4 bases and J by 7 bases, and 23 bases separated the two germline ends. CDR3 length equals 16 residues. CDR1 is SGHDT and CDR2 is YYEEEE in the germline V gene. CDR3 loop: CASSVSGDESLGEAFF. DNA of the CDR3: TGTGCCAGCAGCGTAAGCGGGGACGAAAGTTTGGGTGAAGCTTTCTTT.

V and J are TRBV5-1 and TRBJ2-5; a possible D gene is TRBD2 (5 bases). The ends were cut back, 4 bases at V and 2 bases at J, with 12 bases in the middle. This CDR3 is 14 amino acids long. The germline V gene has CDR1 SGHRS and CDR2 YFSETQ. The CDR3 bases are TGCGCCAGCAGCCTGACGGGAAAGCAAGAGACCCAGTACTTC. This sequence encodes CASSLTGKQETQYF.

CDR3 sequence reads: CASTEGGGEQYF. CDR3 in DNA: TGTGCCAGCACTGAGGGGGGAGGCGAGCAGTACTTC. The chain employs TRBV12-3 or TRBV12-4 and TRBJ2-7; D tentatively reads TRBD1 or TRBD2 (6 bases each). The CDR3 consists of 12 residues. The V gene lost 7 bases and the J gene lost 6 bases, with 13 bases spanning the gap.

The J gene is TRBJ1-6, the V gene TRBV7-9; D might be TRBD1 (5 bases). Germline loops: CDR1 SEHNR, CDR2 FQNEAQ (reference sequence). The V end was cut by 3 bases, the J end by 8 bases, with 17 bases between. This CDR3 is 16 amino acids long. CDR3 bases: TGTGCCAGCAGCTTCTCACGGGGAGGGGCAGATTCACCCCTCCACTTT. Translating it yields CASSFSRGGADSPLHF.

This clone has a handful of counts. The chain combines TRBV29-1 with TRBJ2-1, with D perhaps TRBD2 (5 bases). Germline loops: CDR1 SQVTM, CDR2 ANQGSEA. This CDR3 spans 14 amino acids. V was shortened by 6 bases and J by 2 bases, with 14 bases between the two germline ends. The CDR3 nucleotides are TGCAGCGTCCCTCGGGAAGCAGCCTACAATGAGCAGTTCTTC. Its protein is CSVPREAAYNEQFF.

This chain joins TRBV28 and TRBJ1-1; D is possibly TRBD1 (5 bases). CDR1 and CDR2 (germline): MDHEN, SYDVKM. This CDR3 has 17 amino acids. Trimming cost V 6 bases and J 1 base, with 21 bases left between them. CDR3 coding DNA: TGTGCCAGCAGACGCCCAGGGTTATCGTTTGGGAACACTGAAGCTTTCTTT. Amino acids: CASRRPGLSFGNTEAFF.

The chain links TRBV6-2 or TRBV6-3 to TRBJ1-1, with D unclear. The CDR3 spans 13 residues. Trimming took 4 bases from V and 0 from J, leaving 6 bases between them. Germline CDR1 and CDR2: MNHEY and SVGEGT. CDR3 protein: CASSSILNTEAFF. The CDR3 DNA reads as TGTGCCAGCAGTTCAATATTGAACACTGAAGCTTTCTTT.

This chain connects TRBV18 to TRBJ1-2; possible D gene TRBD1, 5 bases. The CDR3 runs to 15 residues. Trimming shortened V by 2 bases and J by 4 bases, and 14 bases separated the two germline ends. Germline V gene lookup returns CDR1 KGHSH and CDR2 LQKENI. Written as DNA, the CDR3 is TGTGCCAGCTCACCAGAGGGGCAGGGCAGCTATGGCTACACCTTC. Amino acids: CASSPEGQGSYGYTF. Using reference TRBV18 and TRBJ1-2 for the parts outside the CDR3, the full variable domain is NAGVMQNPRHLVRRRGQEARLRCSPMKGHSHVYWYRQLPEEGLKFMVYLQKENIIDESGMPKERFSAEFPKEGPSILRIQQVVRGDSAAYFCASSPEGQGSYGYTFGSGTRLTVV.

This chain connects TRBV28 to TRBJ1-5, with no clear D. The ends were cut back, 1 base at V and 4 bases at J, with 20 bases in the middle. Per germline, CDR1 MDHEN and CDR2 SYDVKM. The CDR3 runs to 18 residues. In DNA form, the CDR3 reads TGTGCCAGCAGTTTATTTGGTCTTGGTGGCACATCAAATCAGCCCCAGCATTTT. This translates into CASSLFGLGGTSNQPQHF.

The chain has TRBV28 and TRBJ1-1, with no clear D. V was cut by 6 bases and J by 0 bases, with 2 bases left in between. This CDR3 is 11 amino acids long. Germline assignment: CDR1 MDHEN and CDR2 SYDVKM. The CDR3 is CASRLNTEAFF. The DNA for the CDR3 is TGTGCCAGCAGATTGAACACTGAAGCTTTCTTT.

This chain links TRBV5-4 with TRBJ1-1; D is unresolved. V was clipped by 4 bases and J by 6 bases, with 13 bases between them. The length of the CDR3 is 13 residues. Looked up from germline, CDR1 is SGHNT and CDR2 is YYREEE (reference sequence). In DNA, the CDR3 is TGTGCCAGCAGCACACCCCCCGCCCCTGAAGCTTTCTTT. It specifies CASSTPPAPEAFF.

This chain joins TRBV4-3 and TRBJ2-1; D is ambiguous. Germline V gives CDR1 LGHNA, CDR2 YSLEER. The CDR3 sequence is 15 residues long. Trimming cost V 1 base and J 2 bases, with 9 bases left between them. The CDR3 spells CASSQGSAPYNEQFF. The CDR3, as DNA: TGCGCCAGCAGCCAAGGTTCGGCACCCTACAATGAGCAGTTCTTC.

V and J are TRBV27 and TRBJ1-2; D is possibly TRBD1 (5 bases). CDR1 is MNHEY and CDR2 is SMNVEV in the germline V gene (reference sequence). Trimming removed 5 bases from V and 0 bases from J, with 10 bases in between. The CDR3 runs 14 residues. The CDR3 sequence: CASSLGGANYGYTF. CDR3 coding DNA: TGTGCCAGCAGTCTAGGAGGGGCTAACTATGGCTACACCTTC.

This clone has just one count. The CDR3 nucleotides are TGCGCCAGCAGCCAAGTTCAGGGAGGCGATTCACCCCTCCACTTT. Its translation is CASSQVQGGDSPLHF. The V and J genes are TRBV4-3 and TRBJ1-6, with a tentative D call TRBD1 (5 bases). Per the germline V gene, CDR1 is LGHNA and CDR2 is YSLEER. Trimming shortened V by 1 base and J by 8 bases, and 12 bases separated the two germline ends. The CDR3 is made up of 15 amino acids.

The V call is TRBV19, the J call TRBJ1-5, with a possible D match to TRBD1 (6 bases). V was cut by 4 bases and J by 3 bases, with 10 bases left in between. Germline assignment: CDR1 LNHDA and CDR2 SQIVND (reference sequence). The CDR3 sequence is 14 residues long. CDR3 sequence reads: CASSTTGNNQPQHF. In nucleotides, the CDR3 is TGTGCCAGTAGTACCACAGGGAACAATCAGCCCCAGCATTTT.

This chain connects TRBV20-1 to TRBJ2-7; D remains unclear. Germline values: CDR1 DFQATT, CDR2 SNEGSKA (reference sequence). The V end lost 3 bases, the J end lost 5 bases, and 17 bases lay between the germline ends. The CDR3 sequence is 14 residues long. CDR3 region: CSASSRLEAHEQYF. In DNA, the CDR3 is TGCAGTGCTAGTTCGCGGTTAGAAGCCCACGAGCAGTACTTC.

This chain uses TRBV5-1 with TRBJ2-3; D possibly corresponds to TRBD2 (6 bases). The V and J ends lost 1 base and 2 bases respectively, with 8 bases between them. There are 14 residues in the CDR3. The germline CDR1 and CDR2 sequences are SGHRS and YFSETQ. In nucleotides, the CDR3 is TGCGCCAGCAGCTTGTCTAGCGCCACAGATACGCAGTATTTT. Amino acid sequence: CASSLSSATDTQYF.

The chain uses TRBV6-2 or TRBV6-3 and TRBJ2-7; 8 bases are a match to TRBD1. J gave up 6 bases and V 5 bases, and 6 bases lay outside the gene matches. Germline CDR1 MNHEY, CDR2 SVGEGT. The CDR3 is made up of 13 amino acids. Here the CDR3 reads CASSPWDRSEQYF. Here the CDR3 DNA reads TGTGCCAGCAGTCCATGGGACAGGTCCGAGCAGTACTTC.

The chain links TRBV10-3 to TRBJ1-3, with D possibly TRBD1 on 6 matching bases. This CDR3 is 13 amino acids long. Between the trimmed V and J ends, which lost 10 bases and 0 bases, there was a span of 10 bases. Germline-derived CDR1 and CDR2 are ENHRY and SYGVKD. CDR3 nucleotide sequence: TGTGCCACCGAGGGGGGCTCTGGAAACACCATATATTTT. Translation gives CATEGGSGNTIYF.

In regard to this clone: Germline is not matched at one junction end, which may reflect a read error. The CDR3 DNA follows: TGTGCCAGCAGTTTATATGTTGGCGGGGCCCAAAACTTC. Translation gives CASSLYVGGAQNF. This sequence joins TRBV28 and TRBJ2-5, with D tentatively TRBD2 (6 bases). The length of the CDR3 is 13 residues. Germline V gene data show CDR1 as MDHEN and CDR2 as SYDVKM.

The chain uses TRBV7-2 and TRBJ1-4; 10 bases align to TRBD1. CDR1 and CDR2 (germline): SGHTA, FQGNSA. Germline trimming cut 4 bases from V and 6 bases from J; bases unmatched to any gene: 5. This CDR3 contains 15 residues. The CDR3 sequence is CASSSQGQGYEKLFF. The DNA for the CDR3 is TGTGCCAGCAGCTCCCAGGGACAGGGGTATGAAAAACTGTTTTTT. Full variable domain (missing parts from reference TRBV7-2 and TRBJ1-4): GAGVSQSPSNKVTEKGKDVELRCDPISGHTALYWYRQSLGQGLEFLIYFQGNSAPDKSGLPSDRFSAERTGGSVSTLTIQRTQQEDSAVYLCASSSQGQGYEKLFFGSGTQLSVL.

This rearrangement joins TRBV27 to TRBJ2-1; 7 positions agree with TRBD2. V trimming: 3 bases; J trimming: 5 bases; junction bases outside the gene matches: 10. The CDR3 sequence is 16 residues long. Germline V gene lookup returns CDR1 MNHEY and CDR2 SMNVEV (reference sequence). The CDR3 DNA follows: TGTGCCAGCAGTTTTAATAGGCGGGAGAGGGACAATGAGCAGTTCTTC. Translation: CASSFNRRERDNEQFF.

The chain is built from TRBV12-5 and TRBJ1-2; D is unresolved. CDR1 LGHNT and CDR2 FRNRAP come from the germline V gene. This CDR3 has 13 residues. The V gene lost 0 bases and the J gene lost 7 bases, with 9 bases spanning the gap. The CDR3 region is CASGLVPFPGYTF. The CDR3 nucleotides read TGTGCTAGTGGTTTGGTACCTTTTCCTGGCTACACCTTC.

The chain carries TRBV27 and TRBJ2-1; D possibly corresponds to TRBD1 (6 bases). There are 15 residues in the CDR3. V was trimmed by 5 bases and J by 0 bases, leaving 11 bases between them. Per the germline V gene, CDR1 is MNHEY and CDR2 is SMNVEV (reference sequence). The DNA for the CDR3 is TGTGCCAGCAGTGTAACAGGGTCCTCCTACAATGAGCAGTTCTTC. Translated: CASSVTGSSYNEQFF.

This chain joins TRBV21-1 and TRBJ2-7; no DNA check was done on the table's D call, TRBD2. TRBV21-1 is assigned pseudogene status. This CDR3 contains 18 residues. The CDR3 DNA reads TGTGCCAGCAGCTTCCCGGGACTAGCGGGAGTTTCCGTTGGGGAGCAGTACTTC. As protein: CASSFPGLAGVSVGEQYF.

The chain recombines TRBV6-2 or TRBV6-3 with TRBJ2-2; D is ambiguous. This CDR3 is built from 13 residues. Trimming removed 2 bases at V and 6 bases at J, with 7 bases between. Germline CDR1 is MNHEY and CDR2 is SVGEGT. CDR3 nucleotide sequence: TGTGCCAGCAGTTACAAGGTCGCCGGGGAGCTGTTTTTT. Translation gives CASSYKVAGELFF.